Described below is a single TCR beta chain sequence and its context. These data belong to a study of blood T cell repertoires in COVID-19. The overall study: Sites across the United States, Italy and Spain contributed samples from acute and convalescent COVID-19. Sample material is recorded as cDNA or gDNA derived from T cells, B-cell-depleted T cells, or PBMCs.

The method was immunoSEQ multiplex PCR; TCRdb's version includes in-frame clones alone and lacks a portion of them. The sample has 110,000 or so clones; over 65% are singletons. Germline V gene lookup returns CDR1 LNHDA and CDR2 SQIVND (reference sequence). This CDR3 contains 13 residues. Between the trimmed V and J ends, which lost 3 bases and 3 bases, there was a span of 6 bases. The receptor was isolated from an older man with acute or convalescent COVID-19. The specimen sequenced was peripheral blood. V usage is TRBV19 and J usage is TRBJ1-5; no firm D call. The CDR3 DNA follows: TGTGCCAGTAGTATGTGGCCCAATCAGCCCCAGCATTTT. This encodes CASSMWPNQPQHF.